Below, 20 T cell receptor beta chains from the same sample are listed, as sequenced in a study of blood T cell repertoires in COVID-19. Only in-frame clones appear in the TCRdb table, and some are missing; sequencing was by immunoSEQ multiplex PCR. Seen here are 40,000 to 50,000 clones, 85% observed once, and the top ten hold around 5%. Sequencing input: peripheral blood. The source of these receptors is a man aged 50 to 59 with active COVID-19.

The rearrangement uses TRBV18 and TRBJ2-5; D is possibly TRBD2 (5 bases). Germline V lookup: CDR1 KGHSH, CDR2 LQKENI. The V gene lost 4 bases and the J gene lost 4 bases, with 10 bases spanning the gap. CDR3 length: 13 residues. CDR3 DNA sequence: TGTGCCAGCTCACTCTCCGCGGGAGAGACCCAGTACTTC. Protein sequence: CASSLSAGETQYF.

This chain links TRBV5-4 with TRBJ1-1; TRBD1 might be the D (6 bases). Per germline, CDR1 SGHNT and CDR2 YYREEE (reference sequence). Trimming cost V 5 bases and J 0 bases, with 8 bases left between them. The CDR3 loop spans 13 amino acids. CDR3 nucleotide sequence: TGTGCCAGCAGACAGGGCCTGAACACTGAAGCTTTCTTT. As protein: CASRQGLNTEAFF.

This chain joins TRBV21-1 and TRBJ2-5; the table calls TRBD2, which could not be checked here. TRBV21-1 is shown as a pseudogene. This CDR3 comprises 14 residues. The CDR3: CASSKGLLQETQYF. The CDR3 DNA sequence: TGTGCCAGCAGCAAAGGACTGCTCCAAGAGACCCAGTACTTC.

This clone is a singleton in its sample. The rearrangement joins TRBV7-6 to TRBJ2-2; D is possibly TRBD2 (5 bases). V lost 0 bases, J lost 4 bases, and 12 bases lay in between. The CDR3 has 16 residues. CDR1 SGHVS and CDR2 FNYEAQ come from the germline V gene. The CDR3 DNA reads as TGTGCCAGCAGCTTAGCTGGCGGGTGGGGCACCGGGGAGCTGTTTTTT. This encodes CASSLAGGWGTGELFF.

The sample holds a few counts of this clone. The chain employs TRBV7-2 and TRBJ1-5, with a weak D call TRBD1 (5 bases). V lost 4 bases and J lost 4, with 26 bases in between. CDR1 SGHTA and CDR2 FQGNSA come from the germline V gene. The CDR3 extends over 19 amino acids. CDR3 residues: CASSSLSGFLSPWNQPQHF. In DNA form, the CDR3 reads TGTGCCAGCAGCTCCCTATCAGGGTTTTTGTCTCCGTGGAATCAGCCCCAGCATTTT.

The chain combines TRBV5-1 with TRBJ1-2; 8 bases are a match to TRBD1. CDR1 and CDR2 from the germline V gene are SGHRS and YFSETQ. V was clipped by 4 bases and J by 6 bases; unmatched bases: 8. The CDR3 is 14 amino acids. CDR3 nucleotides: TGCGCCAGCAGCATTACGGGGACAGGTCATGGCTACACCTTC. This gives the protein CASSITGTGHGYTF.

J is TRBJ1-1 and V is TRBV3-1 (or the pseudogene TRBV3-2); 7 positions agree with TRBD1. V gave up 4 bases and J gave up 5 bases; unmatched junction bases: 7. The CDR3 runs to 14 residues. Germline CDR1 is LGHDT and CDR2 is YNNKEL (reference sequence). The CDR3, as DNA: TGTGCCAGCAGCCCCGACAGGGTAGGGACTGAAGCTTTCTTT. This gives the protein CASSPDRVGTEAFF.

The chain employs TRBV5-6 and TRBJ1-2; the D is unclear. Germline V lookup: CDR1 SGHDT, CDR2 YYEEEE. The CDR3 spans 16 residues. The germline V and J ends were trimmed by 4 bases and 6 bases, with 22 bases remaining between them. For the CDR3, the DNA is TGTGCCAGCAGCCGGATACTGAAGGCGACTATGGATGGCTACACCTTC. Its protein product is CASSRILKATMDGYTF.

J is TRBJ1-2 and V is TRBV5-6, with D perhaps matching TRBD1 (5 bases). CDR1 is SGHDT and CDR2 is YYEEEE in the germline V gene. CDR3 length equals 15 residues. V shed 1 base and J shed 14 bases, with 24 bases lying between them. The CDR3 DNA sequence: TGTGCCAGCAGCTTGTTTGGGGCAGATTCCCCTCGGGGGACCTTC. This gives the protein CASSLFGADSPRGTF.

The chain is built from TRBV5-5 and TRBJ2-1, with 15 bases lining up with TRBD2. Germline V CDR1 and CDR2: SGHKS, YYEKEE (reference sequence). The length of the CDR3 is 18 residues. Trimming removed 3 bases from V and 3 bases from J; junction bases left unmatched: 7. This CDR3 reads CASSSGTSGGLNYNEQFF. The CDR3 bases are TGTGCCAGCAGCTCGGGGACTAGCGGGGGGTTAAACTACAATGAGCAGTTCTTC. Full variable domain (missing parts from reference TRBV5-5 and TRBJ2-1): DAGVTQSPTHLIKTRGQQVTLRCSPISGHKSVSWYQQVLGQGPQFIFQYYEKEERGRGNFPDRFSARQFPNYSSELNVNALLLGDSALYLCASSSGTSGGLNYNEQFFGPGTRLTVL.

The V call is TRBV4-1, the J call TRBJ2-1; TRBD2 matches 12 bases. V lost 1 base and J lost 9; bases outside the gene matches: 13. The CDR3 extends over 18 amino acids. Germline V gives CDR1 MGHRA, CDR2 YSYEKL. Here the CDR3 reads CASSQVWTSGIRIGEQFF. CDR3 sequence (DNA): TGCGCCAGCAGCCAAGTATGGACTAGCGGGATTAGGATAGGTGAGCAGTTCTTC.

This chain joins TRBV18 and TRBJ2-4; the match to TRBD2 covers 7 bases. The CDR3 is 17 residues long. Unmatched junction bases numbered 8, after V lost 3 bases and J lost 0 bases. Per germline, CDR1 KGHSH and CDR2 LQKENI. The CDR3 nucleotides are TGTGCCAGCTCACCTGCTGGGCGGGAGCTAGCCAAAAACATTCAGTACTTC. Protein product: CASSPAGRELAKNIQYF. The full variable domain, completed using reference TRBV18 and TRBJ2-4, is NAGVMQNPRHLVRRRGQEARLRCSPMKGHSHVYWYRQLPEEGLKFMVYLQKENIIDESGMPKERFSAEFPKEGPSILRIQQVVRGDSAAYFCASSPAGRELAKNIQYFGAGTRLSVL.

This chain links TRBV7-2 with TRBJ2-1; 10 bases are shared with TRBD2. Germline CDR1 reads SGHTA; CDR2 reads FQGNSA. Germline trimming cut 0 bases from V and 5 bases from J; bases unmatched to any gene: 13. The CDR3 contains 19 residues. Here the CDR3 DNA reads TGTGCCAGCAGCTTAGCTCTCCGCGGACTAGCGGAAGGCAACAATGAGCAGTTCTTC. Encoded protein: CASSLALRGLAEGNNEQFF.

The chain links TRBV10-3 to TRBJ1-1, with D possibly matching TRBD1 (6 bases). The germline CDR1 and CDR2 sequences are ENHRY and SYGVKD. This CDR3 has 13 residues. The germline V and J ends were trimmed by 7 bases and 1 base, with 10 bases remaining between them. Here the CDR3 reads CAITEQGNTEAFF. The CDR3 DNA follows: TGTGCCATCACTGAACAGGGGAACACTGAAGCTTTCTTT.

The rearrangement uses TRBV7-8 and TRBJ2-3; 8 bases are a match to TRBD1. The V segment lost 5 bases and the J segment 5 bases; nucleotides outside the gene matches: 9. This CDR3 comprises 15 residues. Per germline, CDR1 SGHVS and CDR2 FQNEAQ. The CDR3 region is CASSRDGQGGDTQYF. CDR3 DNA: TGTGCCAGCAGCCGAGACGGACAGGGTGGAGATACGCAGTATTTT.

V is TRBV5-1 and J is TRBJ2-5; 8 bases are a match to TRBD1. The end of the DNA is better explained by TRBJ2-7, so the J call may be wrong. This CDR3 has 16 residues. CDR1 is SGHRS and CDR2 is YFSETQ in the germline V gene. This CDR3 is CASSTGDRIHNYEQYF. The CDR3 DNA is TGCGCCAGCAGCACCGGGGACAGGATACACAACTACGAGCAGTACTTC.

This rearrangement joins TRBV11-2 to TRBJ2-7; tentatively, D is TRBD1 (5 bases). V was cut by 6 bases and J by 7 bases, with 13 bases left in between. Germline V gives CDR1 SGHAT, CDR2 FQNNGV. The CDR3 totals 12 residues. CDR3 coding DNA: TGTGCCAGCAGGGGGCCCACGAGTGAGCAGTACTTC. Amino acids: CASRGPTSEQYF.

V gene TRBV28 combines with J gene TRBJ2-3; 14 bases fit TRBD2. J gave up 5 bases and V 6 bases, and 7 bases lay outside the gene matches. The CDR3 contains 16 residues. From germline, CDR1 is MDHEN and CDR2 SYDVKM. The CDR3 region has the DNA TGTGCCAGCAGCCTGACTAGCGGGAGGGTGATAGATACGCAGTATTTT. It specifies CASSLTSGRVIDTQYF.

The V gene is TRBV9, the J gene TRBJ2-4, with TRBD1 matching 9 bases. CDR3 length: 16 amino acids. The J segment lost 2 bases and the V segment lost 4 bases, leaving 7 bases of the junction unmatched. Germline V gene lookup returns CDR1 SGDLS and CDR2 YYNGEE. This chain's CDR3 is CASSMGTGSSKNIQYF. The CDR3 DNA sequence: TGTGCCAGCAGCATGGGGACAGGGTCGTCCAAAAACATTCAGTACTTC.

The chain joins TRBV29-1 to TRBJ2-5; the D gene is possibly TRBD1 (6 bases). The germline V gene has CDR1 SQVTM and CDR2 ANQGSEA. The V end lost 4 bases, the J end lost 3 bases, and 9 bases lay between the germline ends. The CDR3 totals 12 residues. CDR3 amino acids: CSVGQVKETQYF. The CDR3 coding sequence is TGCAGCGTTGGACAGGTCAAAGAGACCCAGTACTTC.